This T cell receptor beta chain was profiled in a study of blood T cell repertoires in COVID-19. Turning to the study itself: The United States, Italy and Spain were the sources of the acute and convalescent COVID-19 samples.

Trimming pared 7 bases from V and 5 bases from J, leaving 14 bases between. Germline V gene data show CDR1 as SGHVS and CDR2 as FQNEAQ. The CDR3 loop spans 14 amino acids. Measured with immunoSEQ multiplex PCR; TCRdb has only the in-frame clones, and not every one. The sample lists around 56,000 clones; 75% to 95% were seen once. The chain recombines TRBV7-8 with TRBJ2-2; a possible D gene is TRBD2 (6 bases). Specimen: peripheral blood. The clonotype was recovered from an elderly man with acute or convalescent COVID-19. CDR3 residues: CASNSPGGTGELFF. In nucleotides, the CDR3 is TGTGCCAGCAACAGTCCCGGAGGGACCGGGGAGCTGTTTTTT.